The rows below give T cell receptor beta chains drawn from one sample of a study of cytomegalovirus exposure and HLA in healthy donors. The table came from immunoSEQ multiplex PCR; TCRdb's copy has only in-frame clones and leaves some out. The table has around 30,000 clones, around two thirds seen once. Sequenced sample: PBMCs. The receptors come from a man aged 50 or older in good health and CMV-seropositive. Both conserved end residues are trimmed from each CDR3. Each record gives: V gene, J gene, CDR3 protein.

TRBV29-1	TRBJ2-5	SVVSGFQETQY
TRBV7-9	TRBJ1-1	ASSALRSENTEAF
TRBV29-1	TRBJ2-7	SVLNPRGSSYEQY
TRBV5-6	TRBJ2-5	ASSEGQGQETQY
TRBV7-6	TRBJ2-7	ASSLEGTGGNEQY
TRBV19	TRBJ2-1	ASSPSGRGSNEQF
TRBV21-1	TRBJ2-5	ASWDGLQETQY
TRBV15	TRBJ2-3	ATSRDPVDTQY
TRBV30	TRBJ2-2	AWASGVYTGELF
TRBV25-1	TRBJ2-7	ASSEGAGISYEQY
TRBV5-1	TRBJ1-4	ASSAGTGLYEKLF
TRBV5-4	TRBJ1-1	ASSRQNTEAF
TRBV5-6	TRBJ2-5	ASSSVYQETQY
TRBV7-2	TRBJ2-7	ASSTQPGPYEQY
TRBV5-6	TRBJ1-5	ASSRQGRQPQH
TRBV30	TRBJ2-3	ASGRMSSTDTQY
TRBV4-3	TRBJ2-2	ASSQDWAGGLVDTGELF
TRBV30	TRBJ2-5	AWSVGRVETQY
TRBV7-2	TRBJ2-7	ASSLRTGSSYEQY
TRBV6-5	TRBJ2-1	ASSSPGRDNEQF
TRBV6-1	TRBJ2-1	ASSLEGLAGTEQF
TRBV6-5	TRBJ1-5	ASSYGQGWQPQH
TRBV28	TRBJ2-2	ASSLALPGELF
TRBV5-1	TRBJ2-3	ASSLGPQTSTDTQY
TRBV9	TRBJ2-1	ASSVMATTYNEQF
TRBV18	TRBJ1-5	ASSPGQEDQPQH
TRBV7-2	TRBJ2-1	ASSPRDSSYNEQF
TRBV4-1	TRBJ1-4	ASSLGRYEKLF
TRBV28	TRBJ1-4	AGQLGEKLF
TRBV18	TRBJ1-5	ASSPELGEGQPQH
TRBV28	TRBJ1-5	ASKLGDQPQH
TRBV19	TRBJ1-2	ASFSVGAYGYT
TRBV2	TRBJ2-7	ASSEGASGILYEQY
TRBV6-4	TRBJ2-3	ASSEGSDTDTQY
TRBV5-1	TRBJ2-1	ASSLESPEQF
TRBV6-1	TRBJ2-3	ASSLQGADTQY
TRBV5-1	TRBJ2-7	ASSRDYYEQY
TRBV7-9	TRBJ2-5	ASSLTGSQEY
TRBV6-5	TRBJ2-1	ASRPGSVYNEQF